Following are 18 T cell receptor beta chains from one sample sequenced in a study of T cells after yellow fever vaccination. TCRdb ran MiXCR on the 5' RACE reads and lists one entry per CDR3 protein. This table has under 200,000 distinct CDR3 sequences, about 7% appearing once. Source: CD4+ T cells sorted from PBMCs, taken roughly 5 days after the first yellow fever vaccination. These receptors were obtained from a man younger than 35 who received the YFV17D yellow fever vaccine.

This clonotype was detected ten times or more. The rearrangement joins TRBV4-2 to TRBJ2-7; 9 positions match TRBD2. V lost 4 bases and J lost 3; bases outside the gene matches: 7. This CDR3 region has 15 residues. Germline V lookup: CDR1 LGHNA, CDR2 YNFKEQ. CDR3 amino acids: CASSLGTSPLYEQYV. The CDR3 nucleotides read TGTGCCAGCAGCCTCGGGACTAGCCCACTCTACGAGCAGTACGTC.

In this sample, this clonotype turned up many times. V and J are TRBV20-1 and TRBJ2-3; maybe TRBD2 (7 bases). Trimming took off 0 bases at V and 4 bases at J, with 14 bases between the two ends. This CDR3 has 15 amino acids. Germline assignment: CDR1 DFQATT and CDR2 SNEGSKA (reference sequence). The CDR3 spells CSARDSGGPPDTQYF. The CDR3 nucleotides read TGCAGTGCTAGAGATTCGGGGGGCCCCCCAGATACGCAGTATTTT.

This clonotype has at least ten counts. The chain combines TRBV6-2 or TRBV6-3 with TRBJ2-5, with D possibly TRBD1 on 6 matching bases. From germline, CDR1 is MNHEY and CDR2 SVGEGT. V was pared by 0 bases and J by 4 bases, with 9 bases between. The CDR3 covers 14 residues. The CDR3 region has the DNA TGTGCCAGCAGTTACTCACAGGGCGGAGAGACCCAGTACTTC. It translates to CASSYSQGGETQYF.

This clonotype occurred a few times. The chain links TRBV6-1 to TRBJ2-6; the D gene is possibly TRBD1 (5 bases). CDR3 length: 15 amino acids. The V gene's germline CDR1 is MNHNS and CDR2 SASEGT. V gave up 6 bases and J gave up 0 bases, with 9 bases separating them. DNA for the CDR3: TGTGCCAGCAGACAAACAGGCTCTGGGGCCAACGTCCTGACTTTC. Translated: CASRQTGSGANVLTF.

This clonotype was observed at least ten times. The chain combines TRBV24-1 with TRBJ2-4, with 7 nucleotides matching TRBD1. Germline CDR1 is KGHDR and CDR2 is SFDVKD. The CDR3 is made up of 17 amino acids. Trimming removed 4 bases from V and 0 bases from J; junction bases left unmatched: 8. CDR3 residues: CATSDPGQVLAKNIQYF. Written as DNA, the CDR3 is TGTGCCACCAGTGACCCTGGACAGGTACTAGCCAAAAACATTCAGTACTTC.

This clonotype was counted ten times or more. This chain uses TRBV5-1 with TRBJ2-6, with D possibly being TRBD1 (5 bases). Germline CDR1 is SGHRS and CDR2 is YFSETQ. V lost 4 bases, J lost 3 bases, and 11 bases lay in between. The CDR3 is made up of 15 amino acids. CDR3: CASSPQGNGANVLTF. Here the CDR3 DNA reads TGCGCCAGCAGCCCCCAGGGTAATGGGGCCAACGTCCTGACTTTC.

This clonotype has more than one count but fewer than ten. J is TRBJ2-2 and V is TRBV18; no reliable D call. In germline, CDR1 is KGHSH, CDR2 LQKENI. CDR3 length: 12 residues. V dropped 5 bases and J dropped 1 base, with 2 bases sitting between them. The CDR3 DNA reads as TGTGCCAGCTCAGTGAACACCGGGGAGCTGTTTTTT. Its translation: CASSVNTGELFF.

This clonotype was detected ten times or more. The chain couples TRBV11-2 to TRBJ2-4, with a possible D match to TRBD1 (6 bases). Germline V gene sequence: CDR1 SGHAT, CDR2 FQNNGV. V was pared by 1 base and J by 0 bases, with 19 bases between. The CDR3 has 19 amino acids. This CDR3 reads CASSLVFQPGDIAKNIQYF. The CDR3, as DNA: TGTGCCAGCAGCTTAGTGTTTCAACCAGGGGACATAGCCAAAAACATTCAGTACTTC.

This clonotype was observed a few times. V is TRBV10-3 and J is TRBJ2-1, with D possibly matching TRBD1 (5 bases). Trimming cost V 10 bases and J 6 bases, with 19 bases left between them. Germline V lookup: CDR1 ENHRY, CDR2 SYGVKD. This CDR3 has 14 amino acids. In DNA, the CDR3 is TGTGCCACCTTGGGGCTAGAATTTGGCAATGAGCAGTTCTTC. Translated, it gives CATLGLEFGNEQFF.

This clonotype was observed many times. The chain carries TRBV2 and TRBJ1-2, with D tentatively TRBD1 (5 bases). Germline CDR1 reads SNHLY; CDR2 reads FYNNEI. The V gene lost 5 bases and the J gene lost 4 bases, with 11 bases spanning the gap. The CDR3 runs to 13 residues. The CDR3 here is CASSSREGYGYTF. In DNA form, the CDR3 reads TGTGCCAGCAGTTCCAGGGAGGGCTATGGCTACACCTTC.

This clonotype has a count of ten or more. The rearrangement uses TRBV19 and TRBJ1-2, with TRBD1 as a possible D gene (6 bases). V was cut by 3 bases and J by 6 bases, with 11 bases left in between. Per germline, CDR1 LNHDA and CDR2 SQIVND (reference sequence). The CDR3 contains 13 residues. The CDR3 bases are TGTGCCAGTAGTATTGGCAGGGGAGATGGCTACACCTTC. It specifies CASSIGRGDGYTF.

The table lists this clonotype with many counts. The chain recombines TRBV3-1 with TRBJ2-5; 8 bases are shared with TRBD2. This CDR3 is 16 amino acids long. CDR1 is LGHDT, CDR2 YNNKEL, per germline (reference sequence). J was trimmed by 5 bases and V by 4 bases; bases with no gene match: 12. The DNA of the CDR3 is TGTGCCAGCAGCCCCCTCGGTACGGGGGGGCCGGAGACCCAGTACTTC. The encoded protein is CASSPLGTGGPETQYF.

This clonotype was detected ten times or more. V usage is TRBV10-3 and J usage is TRBJ2-1; D is possibly TRBD1 (6 bases). In germline, CDR1 is ENHRY, CDR2 SYGVKD. The CDR3 is 16 amino acids. Trimming removed 2 bases at V and 5 bases at J, with 16 bases between. The CDR3 here is CAISEAMGARDNEQFF. Here the CDR3 DNA reads TGTGCCATCAGTGAGGCGATGGGGGCGCGAGACAATGAGCAGTTCTTC.

This clonotype was seen a handful of times. The genes are TRBV10-3 and TRBJ1-1, with D hard to call. The CDR3 spans 14 residues. Trimming pared 3 bases from V and 8 bases from J, leaving 16 bases between. The V gene's germline CDR1 is ENHRY and CDR2 SYGVKD. As DNA, the CDR3 is TGTGCCATCAGTGATACGACAAGAGGTGCCGAAGCTTTCTTT. This codes for CAISDTTRGAEAFF.

This clonotype has ten or more counts. The chain employs TRBV7-2 and TRBJ1-1; the D gene is possibly TRBD1 (6 bases). Germline assignment: CDR1 SGHTA and CDR2 FQGNSA. Trimming took 7 bases from V and 1 from J, leaving 16 bases between them. The CDR3 has 15 amino acids. CDR3 residues: CASTDWGTQNTEAFF. The CDR3 bases are TGTGCCAGCACCGACTGGGGGACACAGAACACTGAAGCTTTCTTT.

This clonotype was counted a few times. V usage is TRBV7-2 and J usage is TRBJ2-3; TRBD2 matches at 7 bases. Per germline, CDR1 SGHTA and CDR2 FQGNSA. The CDR3 contains 16 residues. After removal of 5 bases from V and 2 bases from J, the junction contained 10 bases not matched to a gene. CDR3: CASSPQGGGITDTQYF. In nucleotides, the CDR3 is TGTGCCAGCAGCCCCCAGGGCGGGGGAATCACAGATACGCAGTATTTT.

This clonotype was seen ten or more times. The chain employs TRBV7-3 and TRBJ2-2; weak D call: TRBD1 (6 bases). With 5 bases removed from V and 7 bases from J, the gap between germline ends came to 14 bases. The germline V gene has CDR1 SGHTA and CDR2 FQGTGA. This CDR3 has 14 residues. The CDR3 reads CASSLDRRVGELFF. As DNA, the CDR3 is TGTGCCAGCAGCCTCGACAGGCGCGTCGGGGAGCTGTTTTTT. Filled out from reference TRBV7-3 and TRBJ2-2, the complete variable domain reads GAGVSQTPSNKVTEKGKYVELRCDPISGHTALYWYRQSLGQGPEFLIYFQGTGAADDSGLPNDRFFAVRPEGSVSTLKIQRTERGDSAVYLCASSLDRRVGELFFGEGSRLTVL.

This clonotype was observed at least ten times. The chain couples TRBV5-1 to TRBJ2-2; 9 nucleotides match TRBD1. Trimming cost V 9 bases and J 3 bases; bases outside gene matches: 6. CDR1 and CDR2 (germline): SGHRS, YFSETQ. The CDR3 has 14 amino acids. The CDR3 reads CATSDRGDTGELFF. In DNA form, the CDR3 reads TGCGCCACCTCGGACAGGGGAGACACCGGGGAGCTGTTTTTT. The full variable domain, its missing parts supplied by reference TRBV5-1 and TRBJ2-2, is KAGVTQTPRYLIKTRGQQVTLSCSPISGHRSVSWYQQTPGQGLQFLFEYFSETQRNKGNFPGRFSGRQFSNSRSEMNVSTLELGDSALYLCATSDRGDTGELFFGEGSRLTVL.